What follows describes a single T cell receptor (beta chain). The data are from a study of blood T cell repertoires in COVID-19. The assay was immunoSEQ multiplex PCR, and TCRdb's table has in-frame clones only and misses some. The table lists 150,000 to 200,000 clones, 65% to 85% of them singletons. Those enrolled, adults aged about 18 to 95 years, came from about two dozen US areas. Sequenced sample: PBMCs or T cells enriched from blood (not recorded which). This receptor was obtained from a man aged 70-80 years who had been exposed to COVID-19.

CDR3 sequence (DNA): TGTGCCAGCAGTTTATCTCCCCATACTAGGTATCTCAACAATGAGCAGTTCTTC. Translating it yields CASSLSPHTRYLNNEQFF. This chain connects TRBV28 to TRBJ2-1; tentative D call: TRBD2 (5 bases). The CDR3 consists of 18 residues. V lost 1 base to trimming and J lost 5 bases, with 21 bases between them. Germline V gene data show CDR1 as MDHEN and CDR2 as SYDVKM. Full variable domain (remainder filled in from reference TRBV28 and TRBJ2-1): DVKVTQSSRYLVKRTGEKVFLECVQDMDHENMFWYRQDPGLGLRLIYFSYDVKMKEKGDIPEGYSVSREKKERFSLILESASTNQTSMYLCASSLSPHTRYLNNEQFFGPGTRLTVL.